This entry is about one T cell receptor beta chain. There are 15 residues in the CDR3. Trimming at V came to 6 bases and at J to 2 bases, leaving 8 bases not matched to a gene. Germline values: CDR1 KGHSH, CDR2 LQKENI. This entry belongs to a study of blood T cell repertoires in COVID-19. Study-level background: Spain, Italy and the United States supplied samples that represented acute and convalescent COVID-19. The cDNA or gDNA used as material had been derived from T cells, B-cell-depleted T cells, or PBMCs.

Authors' analysis steps: Reference gene primers were amplified, and this amplification served to estimate nucleated cell counts. Sequencing used immunoSEQ multiplex PCR; TCRdb keeps in-frame clones, though not all of them. That table is the source of V, J and clone size, and D and trimming were worked out from the DNA. The table lists about 81,000 clones, nearly 90% of them singletons. Source material: peripheral blood. This chain links TRBV18 with TRBJ1-2; 8 bases align to TRBD1. This TCR was recovered from a man in his sixties or seventies with acute or convalescent COVID-19. As DNA, the CDR3 is TGTGCCAGCTCGGCACAGGGGGTAAGCAACTATGGCTACACCTTC. The encoded protein is CASSAQGVSNYGYTF.